The 25 T cell receptor beta chains below were found in one sample sequenced in a study of cytomegalovirus exposure and HLA in healthy donors (dated 2017 in TCRdb). The library was prepared using the immunoSEQ multiplex PCR assay. A mixture of 60 forward primers for TCR Vbeta segments and 13 reverse primers for TCR Jbeta segments was used in the multiplex PCR. As stored in TCRdb, this immuneACCESS dataset retains in-frame rearrangements with V and J assigned. A fraction of the clones does not appear; measured against another copy, unresolved V genes explain less than half of the discrepancy, and the remainder lacks a known reason. This sample lists 45,000 to 65,000 clones; around three quarters were detected once. Around 22% of the sample comes from the top ten. Sequencing input: PBMCs. Receptor source: a woman aged 50 to 65 in good health and CMV-seropositive.

The chain carries TRBV4-2 and TRBJ2-7; TRBD2 matches at 9 bases. CDR1 and CDR2 (germline): LGHNA, YNFKEQ. With 0 bases clipped from V and 4 bases from J, the junction kept 4 bases outside the gene matches. CDR3 length equals 15 residues. The CDR3 here is CASSQDLAGLYEQYF. DNA for the CDR3: TGTGCCAGCAGCCAAGATCTAGCGGGGTTATACGAGCAGTACTTC.

The gene calls are TRBV19 and TRBJ1-2; TRBD1 aligns across 7 bases. V gave up 3 bases and J gave up 4 bases; unmatched junction bases: 11. The CDR3 extends over 16 amino acids. From germline, CDR1 is LNHDA and CDR2 SQIVND (reference sequence). The DNA of the CDR3 is TGTGCCAGTAGTATTTCGATACCGGGACAGAGCTATGGCTACACCTTC. It yields the protein CASSISIPGQSYGYTF.

Only one count was recorded for this clone. The V gene is TRBV7-2, the J gene TRBJ1-4; D possibly corresponds to TRBD1 (6 bases). The CDR3 extends over 16 amino acids. From germline, CDR1 is SGHTA and CDR2 FQGNSA. Deletions cut 2 bases from V and 2 bases from J, with 12 bases between. CDR3 coding DNA: TGTGCCAGCAGCTTAACCCCAGGGGTCACTAATGAAAAACTGTTTTTT. As protein: CASSLTPGVTNEKLFF.

In its sample, this clone was seen once. This chain connects TRBV7-8 to TRBJ1-2; no reliable D call. Germline assignment: CDR1 SGHVS and CDR2 FQNEAQ. The CDR3 consists of 13 residues. Trimming stripped 2 bases from V and 3 bases from J, with 7 bases between. The CDR3 spells CASSLTGYYGYTF. In DNA, the CDR3 is TGTGCCAGCAGCTTAACGGGGTACTATGGCTACACCTTC. Full variable domain (remainder filled in from reference TRBV7-8 and TRBJ1-2): GAGVSQSPRYKVAKRGQDVALRCDPISGHVSLFWYQQALGQGPEFLTYFQNEAQLDKSGLPSDRFFAERPEGSVSTLKIQRTQQEDSAVYLCASSLTGYYGYTFGSGTRLTVV.

This sequence joins TRBV28 and TRBJ2-7, with 8 bases identical to TRBD1. V dropped 1 base and J dropped 4; count of bases not matched to a gene: 3. Germline loops: CDR1 MDHEN, CDR2 SYDVKM. The CDR3 has 14 residues. The CDR3 region has the DNA TGTGCCAGCAGTTTATCCGGGACAGGATACGAGCAGTACTTC. Residues: CASSLSGTGYEQYF. The whole variable domain, remainder taken from reference TRBV28 and TRBJ2-7, is DVKVTQSSRYLVKRTGEKVFLECVQDMDHENMFWYRQDPGLGLRLIYFSYDVKMKEKGDIPEGYSVSREKKERFSLILESASTNQTSMYLCASSLSGTGYEQYFGPGTRLTVT.

Note on this clone: An end of the junction does not agree with germline; a read error may underlie this. The chain employs TRBV7-2 and TRBJ1-1; 8 bases line up with TRBD1. The CDR3 length is 15 residues. Germline V gives CDR1 SGHTA, CDR2 FQGNSA. The CDR3 sequence is CVSSRLDRGSTEAFF. The CDR3 nucleotides read TGTGTCAGCAGCAGATTAGACAGGGGATCCACTGAAGCTTTCTTT.

The chain is built from TRBV13 and TRBJ1-1; 7 bases match TRBD1. V gave up 1 base and J gave up 8 bases; unmatched junction bases: 4. This CDR3 comprises 13 residues. The germline gives CDR1 PRHDT, CDR2 FYEKMQ (reference sequence). The CDR3 is CASSLAAGGEAFF. The CDR3 coding sequence is TGTGCCAGCAGCTTAGCGGCAGGGGGAGAAGCTTTCTTT.

The chain carries TRBV6-5 and TRBJ1-1; 7 bases align to TRBD1. This CDR3 is built from 15 residues. Germline CDR1 MNHEY, CDR2 SVGAGI. J lost 4 bases, V lost 7 bases, and 12 bases had no gene match. The CDR3 DNA follows: TGTGCCAGCATCGTGGCTAGGGCAGGGGGCACTGAAGCTTTCTTT. Its protein product is CASIVARAGGTEAFF.

The rearrangement joins TRBV19 to TRBJ1-5; the D gene is possibly TRBD1 (5 bases). From germline, CDR1 is LNHDA and CDR2 SQIVND (reference sequence). Trimming took 8 bases from V and 2 from J, leaving 13 bases between them. The CDR3 runs 14 residues. In DNA, the CDR3 is TGTGCCAGTGGTAAAAAAGGGGGCAATCAGCCCCAGCATTTT. Translating gives CASGKKGGNQPQHF.

V is TRBV7-9 and J is TRBJ1-1, with unresolved D. Germline CDR1 SEHNR, CDR2 FQNEAQ (reference sequence). Trimming took off 7 bases at V and 4 bases at J, with 19 bases between the two ends. The CDR3 spans 15 residues. Written as DNA, the CDR3 is TGTGCCAGCACCGTTTCCTCTAACCCGGGCACTGAAGCTTTCTTT. Amino acid sequence: CASTVSSNPGTEAFF.

The rearrangement links TRBV5-1 to TRBJ2-2; 7 bases map to TRBD1. CDR1 is SGHRS, CDR2 YFSETQ, per germline. Germline trimming cut 2 bases from V and 7 bases from J; bases unmatched to any gene: 8. The CDR3 consists of 15 residues. This CDR3 reads CASSFSTGWNGELFF. The DNA for the CDR3 is TGCGCCAGCAGCTTCTCGACAGGGTGGAACGGGGAGCTGTTTTTT.

The chain combines TRBV4-3 with TRBJ1-1; D ambiguous. Per the germline V gene, CDR1 is LGHNA and CDR2 is YSLEER. The length of the CDR3 is 15 residues. V was shortened by 0 bases and J by 5 bases, with 13 bases between the two germline ends. The CDR3 region is CASSQEYPIRTEAFF. DNA of the CDR3: TGCGCCAGCAGCCAAGAATACCCGATTCGGACTGAAGCTTTCTTT.

The table lists this clone with a few counts. The chain links TRBV29-1 to TRBJ2-1; TRBD1 is a possible D gene (5 bases). V was shortened by 5 bases and J by 0 bases, with 8 bases between the two germline ends. Germline V lookup: CDR1 SQVTM, CDR2 ANQGSEA. The CDR3 contains 13 residues. The CDR3 bases are TGCAGCGTTCGACAGATCTCCTACAATGAGCAGTTCTTC. As protein: CSVRQISYNEQFF.

This chain uses TRBV7-9 with TRBJ2-3, with TRBD2 as a possible D gene (6 bases). The V gene's germline CDR1 is SEHNR and CDR2 FQNEAQ (reference sequence). The CDR3 sequence is 13 residues long. CDR3 nucleotides: TGTGCGATGCAGGAGGGGTCCACAGATACGCAGTATTTT. Its protein product is CAMQEGSTDTQYF. Variable domain in full (rest from reference TRBV7-9 and TRBJ2-3): DTGVSQNPRHKITKRGQNVTFRCDPISEHNRLYWYRQTLGQGPEFLTYFQNEAQLEKSRLLSDRFSAERPKGSFSTLEIQRTEQGDSAMYLCAMQEGSTDTQYFGPGTRLTVL.

The chain uses TRBV30 and TRBJ1-5, with 10 bases aligning to TRBD1. V was pared by 2 bases and J by 7 bases, with 5 bases of the junction left unmatched. CDR1 and CDR2 (germline): GTSNPN, SVGIG (reference sequence). The CDR3 sequence is 14 residues long. The CDR3 loop is CAWSLGQGRQPQHF. In DNA, the CDR3 is TGTGCCTGGAGTCTGGGACAGGGGAGACAGCCCCAGCATTTT.

The rearrangement uses TRBV7-7 and TRBJ2-5, with 7 bases matching TRBD1. The CDR3 sequence is 14 residues long. With 1 base clipped from V and 1 base from J, the junction kept 0 bases outside the gene matches. Germline loops: CDR1 SSHAT, CDR2 FNYEAQ (reference sequence). CDR3 sequence: CASSLEGAQETQYF. The CDR3 DNA sequence: TGTGCCAGCAGCTTAGAGGGGGCCCAAGAGACCCAGTACTTC. The full variable domain, rest sourced from reference TRBV7-7 and TRBJ2-5, is GAGVSQSPRYKVTKRGQDVTLRCDPISSHATLYWYQQALGQGPEFLTYFNYEAQPDKSGLPSDRFSAERPEGSISTLTIQRTEQRDSAMYRCASSLEGAQETQYFGPGTRLLVL.

This chain links TRBV7-9 with TRBJ1-6; D is ambiguous. This CDR3 contains 16 residues. V was cut by 5 bases and J by 10 bases, with 21 bases left in between. Germline V gene lookup returns CDR1 SEHNR and CDR2 FQNEAQ (reference sequence). In nucleotides, the CDR3 is TGTGCCAGCAGCCTACTGGCCCGGGGAAAAGGCTCACCCCTCCACTTT. It yields the protein CASSLLARGKGSPLHF.

The chain's CDR3 is CASMDSPTNEKLFF. Here the CDR3 DNA reads TGTGCCAGTATGGACAGTCCAACTAATGAAAAACTGTTTTTT. V usage is TRBV19 and J usage is TRBJ1-4, with D possibly being TRBD1 (6 bases). Germline V gene lookup returns CDR1 LNHDA and CDR2 SQIVND (reference sequence). The CDR3 runs to 14 residues. Trimming took off 7 bases at V and 0 bases at J, with 9 bases between the two ends.

The chain links TRBV5-6 to TRBJ2-7, with D maybe TRBD2 (5 bases). Trimming pared 6 bases from V and 0 bases from J, leaving 10 bases between. Germline CDR1 is SGHDT and CDR2 is YYEEEE. The CDR3 has 13 amino acids. This CDR3 reads CASNRGGSYEQYF. The CDR3 nucleotides read TGTGCCAGCAACCGGGGTGGCTCCTACGAGCAGTACTTC.

This chain uses TRBV28 with TRBJ2-5; 12 nucleotides line up with TRBD2. The germline V gene has CDR1 MDHEN and CDR2 SYDVKM. With V trimmed by 5 bases and J by 9 bases, 10 bases remained unmatched. The CDR3 runs to 15 residues. The CDR3 protein is CASSAQTSGSRAQYF. The CDR3, as DNA: TGTGCCAGCAGTGCCCAGACTAGCGGGAGTAGGGCCCAGTACTTC.

This clone has a handful of counts. V gene TRBV7-2 combines with J gene TRBJ2-5; a weak D match, TRBD2 (5 bases). CDR1 and CDR2 from the germline V gene are SGHTA and FQGNSA. V was cut by 5 bases and J by 5 bases, with 15 bases left in between. The CDR3 is made up of 14 amino acids. In DNA form, the CDR3 reads TGTGCCAGCAGCCCGGGGATCAGTTTCGAGACCCAGTACTTC. As protein: CASSPGISFETQYF.

The chain carries TRBV19 and TRBJ2-1; 7 nucleotides align to TRBD2. Germline V lookup: CDR1 LNHDA, CDR2 SQIVND (reference sequence). V lost 4 bases and J lost 2; bases outside the gene matches: 5. CDR3 size: 15 residues. The CDR3 DNA follows: TGTGCCAGTAGTACCTCCCGGGGGGCCTACAATGAGCAGTTCTTC. It encodes CASSTSRGAYNEQFF.

This clone has more than one count but fewer than ten. This chain joins TRBV4-3 and TRBJ2-2; D is ambiguous. Germline V CDR1 and CDR2: LGHNA, YSLEER. The CDR3 sequence is 16 residues long. V lost 0 bases and J lost 0, with 8 bases in between. CDR3 nucleotides: TGCGCCAGCAGCCAAGATCCAGCGCCGAACACCGGGGAGCTGTTTTTT. Translation: CASSQDPAPNTGELFF.

This clone was counted a single time. The rearrangement joins TRBV4-2 to TRBJ2-1; 12 bases map to TRBD2. The V segment lost 2 bases and the J segment 9 bases; nucleotides outside the gene matches: 5. Germline-derived CDR1 and CDR2 are LGHNA and YNFKEQ. This CDR3 comprises 15 residues. The chain's CDR3 is CASSQLAGGVGEQFF. The CDR3 DNA follows: TGTGCCAGCAGCCAACTAGCGGGGGGGGTAGGTGAGCAGTTCTTC.

J is TRBJ2-7 and V is TRBV7-6; 13 bases fit TRBD2. Trimming took 4 bases from V and 5 from J; bases not matched to a gene: 5. The CDR3 has 15 residues. CDR1 is SGHVS and CDR2 is FNYEAQ in the germline V gene. The CDR3 DNA reads TGTGCCAGCAGCTCCGGGACTAGCGGGATCGACGAGCAGTACTTC. This sequence encodes CASSSGTSGIDEQYF.